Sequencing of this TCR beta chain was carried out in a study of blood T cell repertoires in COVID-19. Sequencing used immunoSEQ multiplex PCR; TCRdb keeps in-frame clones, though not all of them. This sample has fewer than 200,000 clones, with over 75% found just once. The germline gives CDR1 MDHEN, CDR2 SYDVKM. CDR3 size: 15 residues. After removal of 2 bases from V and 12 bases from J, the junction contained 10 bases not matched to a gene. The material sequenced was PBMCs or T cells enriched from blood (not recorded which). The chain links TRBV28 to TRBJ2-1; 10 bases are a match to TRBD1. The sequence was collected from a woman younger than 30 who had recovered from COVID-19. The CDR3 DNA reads TGTGCCAGCAGTTTAGGGGGACAGGGGCGCCGGACGCAGTTCTTC. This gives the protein CASSLGGQGRRTQFF.